A selection of T cell receptor beta chains follows, all from one sample in a study of CD8 T cells in ankylosing spondylitis. One entry per CDR3 protein results from TCRdb running MiXCR on the 5' RACE reads. The sample includes around 250,000 distinct CDR3 sequences, 32% of them seen just once. Sequencing was carried out using blood, either unsorted or a sorted T cell fraction (not recorded which). All receptors derive from a male donor with ankylosing spondylitis or in good health (not recorded which). The CDR3 runs from the conserved cysteine through the conserved F or W. D genes are given only for firm matches. Size values are once, few and many counts, or a class for expanded clones, and some rows have none.

NA	NA	TRBV5-1	TRBJ2-2	CASRDGNTGELFF	TGCGCCAGCAGGGACGGGAACACCGGGGAGCTGTTTTTT
NA	few	TRBV6-5	TRBJ2-3	CASSYTYDPTDTQYF	TGTGCCAGCAGTTACACCTACGATCCCACCGATACGCAGTATTTT
NA	NA	TRBV7-9	TRBJ2-4	CASSILIENIQYF	TGTGCCAGCAGCATCTTAATAGAAAACATTCAGTACTTC
NA	few	TRBV15	TRBJ2-7	CATSRASSTGMRYEQYF	TGTGCCACCAGCAGAGCAAGTTCCACGGGGATGCGATACGAGCAGTACTTC
NA	NA	TRBV6-5	TRBJ2-7	CASSYSSGLSYEQYF	TGTGCCAGCAGTTACTCATCCGGGCTCTCCTACGAGCAGTACTTC
TRBD1	NA	TRBV29-1	TRBJ1-1	CSVEDQTGKAFF	TGCAGCGTTGAAGACCAGACAGGGAAAGCTTTCTTT
TRBD1	NA	TRBV5-1	TRBJ1-1	CASSLGDRQNTEAFF	TGCGCCAGCAGCTTGGGGGACAGACAGAACACTGAAGCTTTCTTT
NA	NA	TRBV7-2	TRBJ2-5	CASSLSGGRETQYF	TGTGCCAGCAGCTTATCTGGGGGCCGAGAGACCCAGTACTTC
TRBD2	once	TRBV15	TRBJ2-3	CATSRGGLAGTDTQYF	TGTGCCACCAGCAGGGGTGGACTAGCGGGCACAGATACGCAGTATTTT
TRBD1	NA	TRBV29-1	TRBJ2-6	CSVGVWDRVSGANVLTF	TGCAGCGTTGGGGTTTGGGACAGGGTATCAGGGGCCAACGTCCTGACTTTC
NA	few	TRBV27	TRBJ2-2	CASSILTGNTGELFF	TGTGCCAGCAGTATCCTCACAGGGAACACCGGGGAGCTGTTTTTT
NA	NA	TRBV20-1	TRBJ1-5	CSVGRETNQPQHF	TGCAGTGTGGGGAGAGAAACCAATCAGCCCCAGCATTTT
TRBD2	NA	TRBV9	TRBJ2-5	CASSVGGLAGGETQYF	TGTGCCAGCAGCGTAGGTGGACTAGCGGGAGGAGAGACCCAGTACTTC
NA	NA	TRBV20-1	TRBJ1-1	CSAPGRMNTEAFF	TGCAGTGCGCCGGGACGGATGAACACTGAAGCTTTCTTT
NA	NA	TRBV7-9	TRBJ1-1	CASGGVNTNTEAFF	TGTGCCAGCGGGGGCGTCAACACGAACACTGAAGCTTTCTTT
NA	few	TRBV6-5	TRBJ1-1	CASSYSTQNTEAFF	TGTGCCAGCAGTTACTCGACCCAGAACACTGAAGCTTTCTTT
TRBD1	NA	TRBV10-3	TRBJ2-5	CAIRDREMETQYF	TGTGCCATCAGGGACAGGGAGATGGAGACCCAGTACTTC
TRBD1	NA	TRBV3-1	TRBJ2-5	CASYPGTGGSETQYF	TGTGCCAGCTATCCCGGGACAGGGGGCTCGGAGACCCAGTACTTC
TRBD2	once	TRBV10-3	TRBJ2-5	CATTSGGDKYQETQYF	TGTGCCACGACTAGCGGGGGGGATAAGTACCAAGAGACCCAGTACTTC
NA	many	TRBV20-1	TRBJ2-5	CSAIPPGRGGETQYF	TGCAGTGCTATCCCCCCGGGAAGGGGAGGAGAGACCCAGTACTTC
TRBD1	many	TRBV29-1	TRBJ1-5	CSVRTGSNQPQHF	TGCAGCGTTCGGACAGGGAGCAATCAGCCCCAGCATTTT
TRBD1	NA	TRBV10-3	TRBJ1-2	CAISESDDRDMYYTF	TGTGCCATCAGTGAGTCGGATGACAGGGACATGTACTACACCTTC
NA	NA	TRBV20-1	TRBJ2-3	CSARESTDTQYF	TGCAGTGCTAGAGAAAGCACAGATACGCAGTATTTT
TRBD1	few	TRBV10-3	TRBJ2-1	CAISGTGAKLAYNEQFF	TGTGCCATCAGCGGGACAGGGGCCAAACTCGCCTACAATGAGCAGTTCTTC
NA	few	TRBV7-7	TRBJ2-7	CASSITGSGEQYF	TGTGCTAGCAGCATTACAGGGTCGGGCGAGCAGTACTTC
NA	few	TRBV20-1	TRBJ1-2	CSARDEGSGYTF	TGCAGTGCTAGAGATGAGGGGAGTGGCTACACCTTC
TRBD1	few	TRBV20-1	TRBJ2-7	CSASQGAEQYF	TGCAGTGCTAGTCAGGGGGCCGAGCAGTACTTC
NA	NA	TRBV10-2	TRBJ2-3	CASMRLGGFGDTQYF	TGCGCCAGCATGCGGCTGGGCGGGTTCGGAGATACGCAGTATTTT
TRBD1	NA	TRBV28	TRBJ1-2	CASSLPAGGNYGYTF	TGTGCCAGCAGCCTACCAGCAGGGGGGAACTATGGCTACACCTTC
NA	NA	TRBV12-3/TRBV12-4	TRBJ2-7	CASSRGGLREQYF	TGTGCCAGCAGCCGCGGAGGGCTGAGGGAGCAGTACTTC
NA	NA	TRBV5-1	TRBJ2-5	CASSLGLEGETQYF	TGCGCCAGCAGCTTGGGGCTAGAGGGTGAGACCCAGTACTTC
TRBD2	few	TRBV12-3/TRBV12-4	TRBJ2-7	CASSRSGEGQYF	TGTGCCAGCAGCCGAAGCGGGGAAGGGCAGTACTTC
NA	NA	TRBV20-1	TRBJ2-4	CSAPGQGGIKNIQYF	TGCAGTGCTCCTGGACAAGGGGGAATCAAAAACATTCAGTACTTC